This is a list of T cell receptor beta chains from one sample in a study of blood T cell repertoires in COVID-19. TCRdb's table, derived via immunoSEQ multiplex PCR, lists solely in-frame clones and lacks some. The sample records roughly 120,000 clones, roughly 86% being singletons. Sequencing was performed on peripheral blood. These receptors all stem from a human donor in a cohort sampled during active COVID-19. Each CDR3 is given with its conserved first and last residue. The D gene is left open where the match is weak. Some rows have no size entry. The others give once, few or many, or a class for an expanded clone.

-,TRBV7-3,-,TRBJ2-1,TGTGCCAGCAGCTTAATAGGAGGGGACGGTGAGCAGTTCTTC,CASSLIGGDGEQFF
-,TRBV4-2,TRBD1,TRBJ2-7,TGTGCCAGCAGCCAAGCTACGGGACAGGGGTACGAGCAGTACTTC,CASSQATGQGYEQYF
-,TRBV7-8,-,TRBJ1-5,TGTGCCAGCAGCTCGAGAACAGGGTTAAGCAATCAGCCCCAGCATTTT,CASSSRTGLSNQPQHF
-,TRBV10-3,-,TRBJ2-7,TGTGCCATCAGTGAGGGACAGACCTACGAGCAGTACTTC,CAISEGQTYEQYF
-,TRBV12-1,-,TRBJ2-3,TGTGCCAGCAGCCGCCCCCAGAAGTGGACAGATACGCAGTATTTT,CASSRPQKWTDTQYF
-,TRBV6-4,TRBD2,TRBJ2-3,TGTGCCAGCAGGAGGGGGACTAGCGGGAGAGTTCCAGATACGCAGTATTTT,CASRRGTSGRVPDTQYF
-,TRBV12-3/TRBV12-4,-,TRBJ1-2,TGTGCCAGCAGTCACCGAGGCCGCTATGGCTACACCTTC,CASSHRGRYGYTF
-,TRBV7-9,TRBD1,TRBJ2-7,TGTGCCAGCAGCTTAGCTGACAGGGGCTACGAGCAGTACTTC,CASSLADRGYEQYF
-,TRBV19,TRBD2,TRBJ2-2,TGTGCCAGTAAAGGCGGGAGTTCCTGGGACACCGGGGAGCTGTTTTTT,CASKGGSSWDTGELFF
-,TRBV30,-,TRBJ2-5,TGTGCCTGGGCGGGATCAGTGGGGGCGCTGTTGGAGACCCAGTACTTC,CAWAGSVGALLETQYF
-,TRBV13,TRBD2,TRBJ2-7,TGTGCCAGCAGCCCAGTCGGGACTAGCGGGAGTAGCGAGCAGTACTTC,CASSPVGTSGSSEQYF
-,TRBV29-1,TRBD1,TRBJ1-1,TGCAGCGCTGAGACTGGACAGGACACTGAAGCTTTCTTT,CSAETGQDTEAFF
-,TRBV6-6,TRBD2,TRBJ2-5,TGTGCCAGCAGTACTAGCGGCCGGGGAGAAGAGACCCAGTACTTC,CASSTSGRGEETQYF
-,TRBV11-3,TRBD2,TRBJ2-3,TGTGCCAGCAGCTTAAGGCAGGGAGGGGCCACAGATACGCAGTATTTT,CASSLRQGGATDTQYF
once,TRBV9,TRBD1,TRBJ2-4,TGTGCCAGCAGCGCCGGGACAGGGGCCGAGGGGGCCAAAAACATTCAGTACTTC,CASSAGTGAEGAKNIQYF
-,TRBV5-6,TRBD1,TRBJ2-3,TGTGCCAGCAGCCATTCGACAGGGTGGGGTACAGATACGCAGTATTTT,CASSHSTGWGTDTQYF
-,TRBV4-1,TRBD2,TRBJ2-3,TGCGCCAGCAGCCAAGAGGGGTACAGGAGCGGGAGGTACACAGATACGCAGTATTTT,CASSQEGYRSGRYTDTQYF
-,TRBV14,TRBD2,TRBJ2-7,TGTGCCAGCTCACTAGCGGGAGGTCCCTACGAGCAGTACTTC,CASSLAGGPYEQYF
-,TRBV27,-,TRBJ2-7,TGTGCCAGCAGTTCGCCGACAGATAGCTCCTACGAGCAGTACTTC,CASSSPTDSSYEQYF
-,TRBV7-9,TRBD1,TRBJ2-1,TGTGCCAGCAGCTTAGGATCACAGGGGCTCGGCTCCTACAATGAGCAGTTCTTC,CASSLGSQGLGSYNEQFF
-,TRBV19,-,TRBJ1-1,TGTGCCAGTAGTATAGGGGGCGGGAACACTGAAGCTTTCTTT,CASSIGGGNTEAFF
once,TRBV27,-,TRBJ1-1,TGTGCCAGCCGACCGGAGACAGGGAACACTGAAGCTTTCTTT,CASRPETGNTEAFF
few,TRBV18,-,TRBJ2-7,TGTGCCAGCTCACCACAGGCCAGGGGGGACGAGCAGTACTTC,CASSPQARGDEQYF
-,TRBV7-9,-,TRBJ2-5,TGTGCCAGCAGCCCTCCCCACCCCCCTGCGGCCCAAGAGACCCAGTACTTC,CASSPPHPPAAQETQYF
-,TRBV11-2,-,TRBJ2-5,TGTGCCAGCAGCTTAAGAATATCGGGGTACGAGACCCAGTACTTC,CASSLRISGYETQYF
-,TRBV7-3,TRBD2,TRBJ2-2,TGTGCCAGCAGCCCCGGACTAGCCCCCACCGGGGAGCTGTTTTTT,CASSPGLAPTGELFF
-,TRBV11-3,TRBD2,TRBJ2-2,TGTGCCAGCAGCTTACTAGCGGGAACGGGGGAGCTGTTTTTT,CASSLLAGTGELFF
-,TRBV29-1,-,TRBJ2-7,TGCAGCGCCGGACTCCTCAGGGGAAACGAGCAGTACTTC,CSAGLLRGNEQYF
few,TRBV15,-,TRBJ1-1,TGTGCCACCAGCGAAGAAGGGGGGAACACTGAAGCTTTCTTT,CATSEEGGNTEAFF
-,TRBV5-1,TRBD2,TRBJ2-3,TGCGCCAGCAGCTTGGTGGCTAGCGGGACTACAGATACGCAGTATTTT,CASSLVASGTTDTQYF
-,TRBV28,-,TRBJ2-1,TGTGCCAGCAGTTTAGGTGGAGCTACCCTATCGAAGCAGTTCTTC,CASSLGGATLSKQFF
-,TRBV27,-,TRBJ1-2,TGTGCCAGCAGTTTCTATTCCGGTAATGGCTACACCTTC,CASSFYSGNGYTF
once,TRBV27,-,TRBJ2-7,TGTGCCAGCAGCTACAAAGAAGCGGTTGGCCACGAGCAGTACTTC,CASSYKEAVGHEQYF
-,TRBV9,-,TRBJ1-2,TGTGCCAGCAGCGTAGGGGGTACCGGGATATTAAATGGCTACACCTTC,CASSVGGTGILNGYTF
-,TRBV14,TRBD2,TRBJ2-7,TGTGCCAGCAGCCTCCTTGAGGGACTAGGGAAGAAGGAGCAGTACTTC,CASSLLEGLGKKEQYF
-,TRBV4-1,-,TRBJ2-7,TGCGCCAGCAGCTTAGGGGTCACCTACGAGCAGTACTTC,CASSLGVTYEQYF
-,TRBV19,-,TRBJ2-1,TGTGCCAGTAGTATAGGGAGTGAGCAGTTCTTC,CASSIGSEQFF
-,TRBV5-1,-,TRBJ1-1,TGCGCCAGCAGCCTTCAAACACAGAGCACTGAAGCTTTCTTT,CASSLQTQSTEAFF
once,TRBV18,TRBD2,TRBJ2-5,TGTGCCAGCTGTCTGGCGGGAGGTAAAGAGACCCAGTACTTC,CASCLAGGKETQYF
-,TRBV24-1,TRBD2,TRBJ2-7,TGTGCCACCCCCCGGCGGGAGGGGTCCCACGAGCAGTACTTC,CATPRREGSHEQYF
-,TRBV3-1/TRBV3-2,-,TRBJ2-1,TGTGCCAGCAGCCCAGCTTTGGGAGCGGGTTCCAATGAGCAGTTCTTC,CASSPALGAGSNEQFF
-,TRBV7-6,TRBD2,TRBJ2-2,TGTGCCAGCAGCCCCACGGGGGGACTAAACACCGGGGAGCTGTTTTTT,CASSPTGGLNTGELFF